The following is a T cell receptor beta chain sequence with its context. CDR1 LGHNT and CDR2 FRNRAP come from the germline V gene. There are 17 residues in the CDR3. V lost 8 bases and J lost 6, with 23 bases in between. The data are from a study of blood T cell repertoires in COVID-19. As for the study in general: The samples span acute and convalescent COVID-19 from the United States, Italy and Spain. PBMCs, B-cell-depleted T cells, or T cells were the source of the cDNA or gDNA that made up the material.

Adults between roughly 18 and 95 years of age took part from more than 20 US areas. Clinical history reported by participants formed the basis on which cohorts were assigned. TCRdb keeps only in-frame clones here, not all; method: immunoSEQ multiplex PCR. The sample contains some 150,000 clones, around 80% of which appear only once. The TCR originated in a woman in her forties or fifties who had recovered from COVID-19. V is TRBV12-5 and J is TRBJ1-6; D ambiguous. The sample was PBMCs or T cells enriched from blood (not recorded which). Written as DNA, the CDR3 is TGTGCTAGTCTCCTGACATCAAGGTGCATATCTAATTCACCCCTCCACTTT. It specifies CASLLTSRCISNSPLHF.